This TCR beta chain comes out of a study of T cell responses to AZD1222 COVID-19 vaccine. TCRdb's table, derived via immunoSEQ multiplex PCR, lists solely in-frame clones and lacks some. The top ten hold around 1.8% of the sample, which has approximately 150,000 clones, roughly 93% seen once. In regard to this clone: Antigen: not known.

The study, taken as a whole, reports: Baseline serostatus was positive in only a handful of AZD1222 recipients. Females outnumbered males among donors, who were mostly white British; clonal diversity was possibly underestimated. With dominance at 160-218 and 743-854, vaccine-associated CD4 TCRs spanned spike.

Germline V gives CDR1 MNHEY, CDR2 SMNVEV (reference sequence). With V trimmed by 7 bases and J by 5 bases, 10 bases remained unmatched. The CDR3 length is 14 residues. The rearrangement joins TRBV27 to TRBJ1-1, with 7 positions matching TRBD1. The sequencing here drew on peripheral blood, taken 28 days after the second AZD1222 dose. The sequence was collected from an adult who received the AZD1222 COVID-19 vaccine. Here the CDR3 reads CASKMEGGRTEAFF. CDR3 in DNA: TGTGCCAGCAAGATGGAAGGGGGCAGGACTGAAGCTTTCTTT.